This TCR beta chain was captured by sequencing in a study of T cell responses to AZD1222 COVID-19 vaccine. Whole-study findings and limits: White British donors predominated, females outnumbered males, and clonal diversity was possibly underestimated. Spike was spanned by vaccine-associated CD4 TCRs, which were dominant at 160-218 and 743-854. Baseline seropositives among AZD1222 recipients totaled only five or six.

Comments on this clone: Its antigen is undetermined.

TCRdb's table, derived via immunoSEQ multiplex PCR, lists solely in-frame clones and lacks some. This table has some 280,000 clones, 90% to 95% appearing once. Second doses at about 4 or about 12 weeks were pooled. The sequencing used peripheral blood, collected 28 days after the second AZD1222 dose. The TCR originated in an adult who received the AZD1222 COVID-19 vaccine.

The CDR3 sequence is CASSAFPGTDTQYF. In DNA form, the CDR3 reads TGTGCCAGCAGCGCCTTCCCAGGGACCGATACGCAGTATTTT. The chain links TRBV7-9 to TRBJ2-3, with D perhaps being TRBD1 or TRBD2 (5 bases each). The CDR3 runs 14 residues. Per the germline V gene, CDR1 is SEHNR and CDR2 is FQNEAQ (reference sequence). Trimming took off 5 bases at V and 6 bases at J, with 15 bases between the two ends.